This T cell receptor (beta chain) was observed in a study of cytomegalovirus exposure and HLA in healthy donors. Study-level points and caveats: One later analysis reportedly identified an Asian-associated ancestry cluster that showed fewer N-insertions than the roughly 620-donor mean.

Primers included in the PCR were 60 Vbeta and 13 Jbeta primers. Data came from immunoSEQ multiplex PCR; TCRdb stores just in-frame clones and leaves some out. The sample records 150,000 to 200,000 clones, 65% to 75% being singletons. As for this clone: The antigen is undetermined.

The germline V and J ends were trimmed by 0 bases and 1 base, with 7 bases remaining between them. From germline, CDR1 is SGHNT and CDR2 YYREEE (reference sequence). The length of the CDR3 is 14 residues. The sequenced sample consisted of PBMCs. This receptor was identified in a human donor in good health. The V and J genes are TRBV5-4 and TRBJ2-5, with D perhaps matching TRBD2 (6 bases). CDR3 nucleotides: TGTGCCAGCAGCTTGGTTAGCGGCCAAGAGACCCAGTACTTC. Its translation: CASSLVSGQETQYF.